These 9 T cell receptor beta chains originate from one sample sequenced in a study of T cell responses to AZD1222 COVID-19 vaccine. The data were produced by immunoSEQ multiplex PCR, yet TCRdb's version contains in-frame clones alone and is incomplete. There are some 150,000 clones in the sample; around 90% occur only once, and 5% to 6.5% lies in the top ten. The material sequenced was peripheral blood, taken 28 days after the second dose of the MenACWY control vaccine. The receptors stem from an adult who received the MenACWY meningococcal vaccine as a control.

The V gene is TRBV11-3, the J gene TRBJ2-5; D gene ambiguous. The CDR3 loop spans 14 amino acids. The V and J ends lost 5 bases and 5 bases respectively, with 15 bases between them. Germline assignment: CDR1 SGHNT and CDR2 YENEEA. The CDR3 reads CASSRLDPSETQYF. As DNA, the CDR3 is TGTGCCAGCAGCCGCCTAGACCCATCGGAGACCCAGTACTTC.

V and J are TRBV2 and TRBJ1-4, with TRBD1 as a possible D gene (6 bases). CDR3 length equals 15 residues. The germline CDR1 and CDR2 sequences are SNHLY and FYNNEI. Trimming stripped 5 bases from V and 5 bases from J, with 15 bases between. The CDR3 bases are TGTGCCAGCAGTTACCAAGGACAGTCCAATGAAAAACTGTTTTTT. Residues: CASSYQGQSNEKLFF. The variable domain in full, completed from reference TRBV2 and TRBJ1-4, reads EPEVTQTPSHQVTQMGQEVILRCVPISNHLYFYWYRQILGQKVEFLVSFYNNEISEKSEIFDDQFSVERPDGSNFTLKIRSTKLEDSAMYFCASSYQGQSNEKLFFGSGTQLSVL.

The chain is built from TRBV6-2 or TRBV6-3 and TRBJ1-6; no firm D call. Germline V gene sequence: CDR1 MNHEY, CDR2 SVGEGT. V lost 0 bases to trimming and J lost 4 bases, with 7 bases between them. The length of the CDR3 is 15 residues. The CDR3 loop is CASSYSPDYNSPLHF. The CDR3 DNA reads as TGTGCCAGCAGTTACTCGCCGGATTATAATTCACCCCTCCACTTT.

V usage is TRBV30 and J usage is TRBJ1-6; D gene ambiguous. The CDR3 has 12 amino acids. Per the germline V gene, CDR1 is GTSNPN and CDR2 is SVGIG (reference sequence). Deletions cut 2 bases from V and 10 bases from J, with 9 bases between. The CDR3 protein is CAWSRRESPLHF. CDR3 nucleotide sequence: TGTGCCTGGAGTAGGAGGGAGTCACCCCTCCACTTT.

The chain links TRBV5-4 to TRBJ2-5; 9 bases map to TRBD1. This CDR3 comprises 16 residues. From germline, CDR1 is SGHNT and CDR2 YYREEE (reference sequence). J was trimmed by 6 bases and V by 0 bases; bases with no gene match: 9. The CDR3 reads CASSLVADRGGQTQYF. CDR3 sequence (DNA): TGTGCCAGCAGCTTGGTCGCGGACAGGGGAGGACAGACCCAGTACTTC. Using reference TRBV5-4 and TRBJ2-5 for the parts outside the CDR3, the full variable domain is ETGVTQSPTHLIKTRGQQVTLRCSSQSGHNTVSWYQQALGQGPQFIFQYYREEENGRGNFPPRFSGLQFPNYSSELNVNALELDDSALYLCASSLVADRGGQTQYFGPGTRLLVL.

This chain uses TRBV2 with TRBJ2-5; TRBD2 aligns across 11 bases. The V and J ends lost 7 bases and 1 base, in that order; junction bases with no gene match: 17. The CDR3 is made up of 19 amino acids. Germline lookup yields CDR1 SNHLY and CDR2 FYNNEI. The CDR3 nucleotides read TGTGCCAGCAACCACCGCGGGCTAGCGGGGGGCCGATCCCAAGAGACCCAGTACTTC. It encodes CASNHRGLAGGRSQETQYF.

The chain joins TRBV30 to TRBJ1-1; 11 nucleotides align to TRBD1. After removal of 5 bases from V and 6 bases from J, the junction contained 5 bases not matched to a gene. The CDR3 covers 13 residues. CDR1 GTSNPN and CDR2 SVGIG come from the germline V gene (reference sequence). The DNA for the CDR3 is TGTGCCTGGTCGGGACAGGGGGGGCCTGAAGCTTTCTTT. It is translated as CAWSGQGGPEAFF.

This clone turned up a few times. The V call is TRBV5-6, the J call TRBJ2-3; TRBD2 matches at 12 bases. This CDR3 has 15 residues. The ends lost 3 bases at V and 3 bases at J; junction bases unmatched: 2. Germline CDR1 is SGHDT and CDR2 is YYEEEE. The CDR3 here is CASSSGLAGTDTQYF. The CDR3 region has the DNA TGTGCCAGCAGCTCAGGACTAGCGGGGACAGATACGCAGTATTTT.

V gene TRBV4-2 combines with J gene TRBJ2-3; D may be TRBD2 (6 bases). The V end lost 5 bases, the J end lost 11 bases, and 11 bases lay between the germline ends. The CDR3 is 11 amino acids. The germline CDR1 and CDR2 sequences are LGHNA and YNFKEQ. CDR3 sequence (DNA): TGTGCCAGCAGCTTGGGACTGCAGCAGTATTTT. It yields the protein CASSLGLQQYF.